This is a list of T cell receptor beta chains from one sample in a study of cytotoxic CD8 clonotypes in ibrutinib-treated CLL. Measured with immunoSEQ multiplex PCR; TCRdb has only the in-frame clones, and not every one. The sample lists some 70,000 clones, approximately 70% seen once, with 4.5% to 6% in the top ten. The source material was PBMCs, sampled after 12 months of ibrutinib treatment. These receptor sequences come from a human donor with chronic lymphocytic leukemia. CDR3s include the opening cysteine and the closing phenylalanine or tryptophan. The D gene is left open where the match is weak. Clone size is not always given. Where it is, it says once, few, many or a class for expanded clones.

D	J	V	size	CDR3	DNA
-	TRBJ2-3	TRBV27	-	CASSPNTWDTQYF	TGTGCCAGCAGTCCCAATACATGGGATACGCAGTATTTT
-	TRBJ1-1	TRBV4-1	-	CASSPAAVYTEAFF	TGCGCCAGCAGCCCCGCGGCAGTGTACACTGAAGCTTTCTTT
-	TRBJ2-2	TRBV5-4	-	CASSLIGGLNTGELFF	TGTGCCAGCAGCTTGATTGGGGGGCTGAACACCGGGGAGCTGTTTTTT
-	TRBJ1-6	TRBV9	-	CASSVDFQNSPLHF	TGTGCCAGCAGCGTAGACTTCCAAAATTCACCCCTCCACTTT
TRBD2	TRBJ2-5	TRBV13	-	CASSSGTSANQETQYF	TGTGCCAGCAGCTCTGGGACTAGCGCTAACCAAGAGACCCAGTACTTC
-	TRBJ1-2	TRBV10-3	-	CAISETGPGADYGYTF	TGTGCCATCAGTGAGACAGGACCGGGTGCAGACTATGGCTACACCTTC
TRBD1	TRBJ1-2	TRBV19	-	CASSAALQGGVYGYTF	TGTGCCAGTAGTGCCGCACTACAGGGGGGGGTCTATGGCTACACCTTC
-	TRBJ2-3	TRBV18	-	CASSPNRAADTQYF	TGTGCCAGCTCACCTAACAGGGCTGCAGATACGCAGTATTTT
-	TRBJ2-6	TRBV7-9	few	CASSQGGSGANVLTF	TGTGCCAGCAGCCAGGGAGGTTCTGGGGCCAACGTCCTGACTTTC
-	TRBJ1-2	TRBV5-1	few	CASSPGTQGTGYTF	TGCGCCAGCAGCCCTGGTACCCAGGGGACCGGCTACACCTTC
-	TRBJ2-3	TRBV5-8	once	CASSFPGNTDTQYF	TGTGCCAGCAGCTTTCCTGGGAACACAGATACGCAGTATTTT
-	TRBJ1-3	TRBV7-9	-	CASSLRGNSGNTIYF	TGTGCCAGCAGCTTAAGAGGAAACTCTGGAAACACCATATATTTT
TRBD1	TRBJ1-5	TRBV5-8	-	CASSLEQGATGDQPQHF	TGTGCCAGCAGCCTTGAACAGGGGGCCACGGGGGATCAGCCCCAGCATTTT
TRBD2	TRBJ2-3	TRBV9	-	CASSVATSGGRGTQYF	TGTGCCAGCAGCGTAGCTACTAGCGGGGGACGGGGTACGCAGTATTTT
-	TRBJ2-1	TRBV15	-	CATSRDRVNEQFF	TGTGCCACCAGCAGAGATAGGGTCAATGAGCAGTTCTTC
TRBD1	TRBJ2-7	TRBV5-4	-	CASSLGGQGRYEQYF	TGTGCCAGCAGCTTGGGGGGACAGGGCCGGTACGAGCAGTACTTC
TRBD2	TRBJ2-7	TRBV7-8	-	CASSAGEYEQYF	TGTGCCAGCAGCGCGGGGGAGTACGAGCAGTACTTC
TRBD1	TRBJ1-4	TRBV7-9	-	CASSQISRGREKLFF	TGTGCCAGCAGCCAAATATCTAGGGGGCGGGAAAAACTGTTTTTT
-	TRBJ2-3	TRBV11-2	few	CASSSDGRTDTQYF	TGTGCCAGCAGCTCGGACGGTCGCACAGATACGCAGTATTTT
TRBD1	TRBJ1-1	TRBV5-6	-	CASSLDRQGASVF	TGTGCCAGCAGCTTGGACCGACAGGGGGCCTCGGTCTTT
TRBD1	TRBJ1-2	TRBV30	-	CAQTGGDPNYGYTF	TGTGCCCAGACAGGGGGCGACCCTAACTATGGCTACACCTTC
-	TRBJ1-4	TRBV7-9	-	CASSYPTGENEKLFF	TGTGCCAGCAGCTACCCGACAGGTGAAAATGAAAAACTGTTTTTT
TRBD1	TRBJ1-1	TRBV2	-	CASSGVPGGGAEAFF	TGTGCCAGCAGTGGGGTCCCAGGGGGGGGCGCTGAAGCTTTCTTT
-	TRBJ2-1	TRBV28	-	CASSRGAGLFLPGQFF	TGTGCCAGCAGCCGGGGGGCGGGTTTGTTCCTGCCTGGGCAGTTCTTC
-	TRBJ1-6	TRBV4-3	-	CASSQVAPTRNYNSPLHF	TGCGCCAGCAGCCAAGTAGCGCCCACTCGGAACTATAATTCACCCCTCCACTTT
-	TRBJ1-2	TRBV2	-	CASSPVGWEGYGYTF	TGTGCCAGCAGTCCGGTGGGTTGGGAGGGGTATGGCTACACCTTC
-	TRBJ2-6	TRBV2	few	CASSVLLSGANVLTF	TGTGCCAGCAGTGTTCTTCTCTCTGGGGCCAACGTCCTGACTTTC
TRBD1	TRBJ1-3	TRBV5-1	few	CASSAGTGSNTIYF	TGCGCCAGCAGCGCCGGGACAGGGTCGAACACCATATATTTT
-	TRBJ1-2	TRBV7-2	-	CASSLSRQGYGYTF	TGTGCCAGCAGCTTAAGTAGGCAGGGCTATGGCTACACCTTC